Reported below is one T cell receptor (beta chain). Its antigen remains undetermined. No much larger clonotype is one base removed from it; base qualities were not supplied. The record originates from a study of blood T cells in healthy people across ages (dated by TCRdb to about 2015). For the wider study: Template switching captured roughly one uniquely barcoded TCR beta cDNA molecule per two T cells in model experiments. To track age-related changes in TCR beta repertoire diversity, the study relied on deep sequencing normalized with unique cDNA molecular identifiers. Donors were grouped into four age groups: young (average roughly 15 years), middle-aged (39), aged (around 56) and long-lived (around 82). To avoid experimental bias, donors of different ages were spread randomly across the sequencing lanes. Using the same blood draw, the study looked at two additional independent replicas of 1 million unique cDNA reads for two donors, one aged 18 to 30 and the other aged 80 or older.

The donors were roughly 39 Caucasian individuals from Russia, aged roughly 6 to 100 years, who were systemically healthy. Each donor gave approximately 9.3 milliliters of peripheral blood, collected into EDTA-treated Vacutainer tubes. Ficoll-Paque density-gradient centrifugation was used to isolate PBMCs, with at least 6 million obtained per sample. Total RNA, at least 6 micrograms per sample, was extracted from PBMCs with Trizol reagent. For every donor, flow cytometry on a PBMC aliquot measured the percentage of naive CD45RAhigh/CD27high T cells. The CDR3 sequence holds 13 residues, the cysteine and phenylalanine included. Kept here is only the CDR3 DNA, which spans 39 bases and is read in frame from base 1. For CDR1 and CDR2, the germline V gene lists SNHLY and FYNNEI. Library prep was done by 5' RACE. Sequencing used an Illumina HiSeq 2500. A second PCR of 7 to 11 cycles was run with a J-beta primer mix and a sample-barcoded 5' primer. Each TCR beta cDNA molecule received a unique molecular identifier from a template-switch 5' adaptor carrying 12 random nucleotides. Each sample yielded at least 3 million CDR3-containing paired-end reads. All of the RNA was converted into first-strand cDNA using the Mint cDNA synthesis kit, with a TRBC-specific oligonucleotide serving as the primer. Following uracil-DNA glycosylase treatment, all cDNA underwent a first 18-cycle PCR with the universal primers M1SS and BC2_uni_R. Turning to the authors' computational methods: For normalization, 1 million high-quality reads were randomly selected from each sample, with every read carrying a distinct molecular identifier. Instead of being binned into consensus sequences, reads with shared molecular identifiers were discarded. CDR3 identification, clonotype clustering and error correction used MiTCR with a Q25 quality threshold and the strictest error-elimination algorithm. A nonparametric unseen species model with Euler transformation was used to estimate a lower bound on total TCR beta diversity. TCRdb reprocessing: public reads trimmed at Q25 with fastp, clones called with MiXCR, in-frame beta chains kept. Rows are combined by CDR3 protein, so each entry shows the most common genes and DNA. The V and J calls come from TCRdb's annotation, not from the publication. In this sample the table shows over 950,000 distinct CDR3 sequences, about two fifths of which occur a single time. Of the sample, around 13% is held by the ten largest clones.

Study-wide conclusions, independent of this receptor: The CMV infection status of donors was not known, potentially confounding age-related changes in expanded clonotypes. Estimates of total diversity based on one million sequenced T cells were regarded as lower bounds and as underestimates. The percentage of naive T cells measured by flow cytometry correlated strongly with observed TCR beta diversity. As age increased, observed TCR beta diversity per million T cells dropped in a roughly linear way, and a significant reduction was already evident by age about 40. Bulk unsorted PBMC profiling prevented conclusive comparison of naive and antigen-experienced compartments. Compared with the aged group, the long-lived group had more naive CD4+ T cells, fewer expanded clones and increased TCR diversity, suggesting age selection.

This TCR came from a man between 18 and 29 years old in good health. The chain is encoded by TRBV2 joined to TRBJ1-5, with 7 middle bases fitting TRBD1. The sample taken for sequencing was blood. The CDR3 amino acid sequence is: CVTSGQPNQPQHF. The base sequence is TGTGTCACCTCGGGACAGCCTAATCAGCCCCAGCATTTT.